A single sample gave rise to the 32 T cell receptor beta chains below, sequenced in a study of a mutant IDH1 vaccine in newly diagnosed glioma. Sample time point: week 35, safety follow-up. Vaccinated patients received 300 ug of mutant IDH1 20-mer peptide per dose, with topical imiquimod. Sequencing was performed with immunoSEQ multiplex PCR; in TCRdb, only in-frame clones are kept and a portion is missing. Of 50,000 to 70,000 clones listed, roughly 74% were seen once; the top ten hold over 4%. Their antigens are not known. The input for sequencing was PBMCs, taken from a glioma patient whose treatment included an IDH1 peptide vaccine. The receptors derive from a man aged 50 or older with glioma.

The chain employs TRBV25-1 and TRBJ1-6; D is unclear. This CDR3 contains 12 residues. From germline, CDR1 is MGHDK and CDR2 SYGVNS. The V gene lost 8 bases and the J gene lost 7 bases, with 9 bases spanning the gap. CDR3 loop: CASRLRNSPLHF. The CDR3 nucleotides read TGTGCCAGCCGGCTGAGGAATTCACCCCTCCACTTT.

This chain links TRBV5-6 with TRBJ2-1; possibly TRBD1 for D (5 bases). The V gene lost 3 bases and the J gene lost 14 bases, with 15 bases spanning the gap. Germline CDR1 SGHDT, CDR2 YYEEEE. The CDR3 covers 12 residues. CDR3 sequence reads: CASSWQSGSEFF. The DNA for the CDR3 is TGTGCCAGCAGCTGGCAGTCAGGGTCAGAGTTCTTC.

J is TRBJ2-2 and V is TRBV7-9; TRBD1 might be the D (6 bases). Germline assignment: CDR1 SEHNR and CDR2 FQNEAQ (reference sequence). Trimming took off 6 bases at V and 7 bases at J, with 15 bases between the two ends. The CDR3 spans 14 residues. CDR3 DNA sequence: TGTGCCAGCAGTCTTGAACAGGGATTCGGGGAGCTGTTTTTT. Its protein is CASSLEQGFGELFF.

The chain carries TRBV10-3 and TRBJ1-6; D uncertain. CDR1 ENHRY and CDR2 SYGVKD come from the germline V gene. The CDR3 sequence is 13 residues long. V lost 0 bases and J lost 9, with 6 bases in between. CDR3 region: CAISESRGSPLHF. Here the CDR3 DNA reads TGTGCCATCAGTGAGTCGAGAGGTTCACCCCTCCACTTT.

The count of this clone is one. The chain uses TRBV18 and TRBJ2-1, with 9 nucleotides matching TRBD1. CDR3 length: 13 amino acids. Trimming removed 6 bases from V and 8 bases from J; junction bases left unmatched: 5. Per germline, CDR1 KGHSH and CDR2 LQKENI. For the CDR3, the DNA is TGTGCCAGCTCCGAACAGGGGGCGGATGAGCAGTTCTTC. This sequence encodes CASSEQGADEQFF.

The J gene is TRBJ1-1, the V gene TRBV9; D is ambiguous. CDR1 and CDR2 from the germline V gene are SGDLS and YYNGEE. The CDR3 spans 15 residues. Trimming removed 4 bases at V and 2 bases at J, with 15 bases between. CDR3 DNA: TGTGCCAGCAGCCCTGATTTGACCCAAAACACTGAAGCTTTCTTT. Amino acid sequence: CASSPDLTQNTEAFF.

The rearrangement uses TRBV2 and TRBJ2-4; 7 positions match TRBD1. Germline CDR1 reads SNHLY; CDR2 reads FYNNEI. The CDR3 has 13 amino acids. The trim removed 8 bases at V and 6 bases at J, leaving 7 bases unmatched. The CDR3 sequence: CASLETGLNIQYF. The CDR3 nucleotides read TGTGCCAGCTTAGAGACAGGGTTAAACATTCAGTACTTC.

J is TRBJ1-4 and V is TRBV4-3, with 7 positions matching TRBD1. There are 16 residues in the CDR3. Per germline, CDR1 LGHNA and CDR2 YSLEER. With V trimmed by 4 bases and J by 1 base, 6 bases remained unmatched. The CDR3 spells CASSPDREVTNEKLFF. The CDR3 bases are TGCGCCAGCAGCCCAGACAGGGAGGTAACTAATGAAAAACTGTTTTTT.

The chain is built from TRBV2 and TRBJ1-5; a weak D match, TRBD1 (6 bases). The V end lost 1 base, the J end lost 5 bases, and 6 bases lay between the germline ends. Germline V gene data show CDR1 as SNHLY and CDR2 as FYNNEI. The CDR3 extends over 13 amino acids. The CDR3 DNA follows: TGTGCCAGCAGTGAAGAGGGGGATCAGCCCCAGCATTTT. It is translated as CASSEEGDQPQHF.

J is TRBJ2-3 and V is TRBV7-2; a weak D match, TRBD2 (6 bases). This CDR3 comprises 15 residues. V lost 5 bases and J 3 bases, leaving 15 bases between the germline ends. CDR1 SGHTA and CDR2 FQGNSA come from the germline V gene. The DNA for the CDR3 is TGTGCCAGCAGCCGGGAGAGTAAAAGGACAGATACGCAGTATTTT. It yields the protein CASSRESKRTDTQYF.

The J gene is TRBJ2-1, the V gene TRBV14; D might be TRBD1 or TRBD2, each matching 5 bases. CDR3 length equals 16 residues. CDR1 is SGHDN and CDR2 is FVKESK in the germline V gene. V shed 1 base and J shed 4 bases, with 14 bases lying between them. The CDR3 protein is CASSQVGDVIYNEQFF. CDR3 DNA: TGTGCCAGCAGCCAAGTCGGGGACGTCATTTACAATGAGCAGTTCTTC.

The gene calls are TRBV18 and TRBJ1-2; TRBD1 might be the D (6 bases). The V gene lost 3 bases and the J gene lost 7 bases, with 15 bases spanning the gap. The germline gives CDR1 KGHSH, CDR2 LQKENI. The CDR3 loop spans 14 amino acids. CDR3 sequence: CASSPSDSRGGYTF. Here the CDR3 DNA reads TGTGCCAGCTCACCCTCGGACAGCCGGGGTGGCTACACCTTC.

This clone has only one observation. V is TRBV4-1 and J is TRBJ1-1; no definite D call. Germline V gives CDR1 MGHRA, CDR2 YSYEKL. Trimming removed 4 bases at V and 0 bases at J, with 12 bases between. The CDR3 has 15 residues. This chain's CDR3 is CASSRALMMNTEAFF. The CDR3 bases are TGCGCCAGCAGCCGGGCCCTTATGATGAACACTGAAGCTTTCTTT.

The gene calls are TRBV9 and TRBJ2-5; D remains ambiguous. The CDR3 covers 13 residues. Trimming left V 4 bases short and J 2 bases short, with 9 bases between. Germline V CDR1 and CDR2: SGDLS, YYNGEE. The CDR3 nucleotides read TGTGCCAGCAGCCCGCTGAGTCAAGAGACCCAGTACTTC. This translates into CASSPLSQETQYF.

J is TRBJ2-5 and V is TRBV19; D not certain. The V end lost 4 bases, the J end lost 3 bases, and 9 bases lay between the germline ends. This CDR3 spans 13 amino acids. CDR1 is LNHDA and CDR2 is SQIVND in the germline V gene (reference sequence). In nucleotides, the CDR3 is TGTGCCAGTAGTACAACCTGGGAAGAGACCCAGTACTTC. It specifies CASSTTWEETQYF.

The chain has TRBV7-9 and TRBJ1-4; D is undetermined. The CDR3 contains 14 residues. V lost 0 bases and J lost 4, with 6 bases in between. Per germline, CDR1 SEHNR and CDR2 FQNEAQ (reference sequence). CDR3 residues: CASSLAGINEKLFF. The CDR3 DNA is TGTGCCAGCAGCTTAGCGGGTATTAATGAAAAACTGTTTTTT.

The genes are TRBV30 and TRBJ1-3, with 8 bases fitting TRBD1. This CDR3 region has 14 residues. Looked up from germline, CDR1 is GTSNPN and CDR2 is SVGIG (reference sequence). After removal of 3 bases from V and 4 bases from J, the junction contained 5 bases not matched to a gene. As DNA, the CDR3 is TGTGCCTGGAGCATGGGACAGGACGGAAACACCATATATTTT. The encoded protein is CAWSMGQDGNTIYF.

The genes are TRBV27 and TRBJ1-1; TRBD1 is a possible D gene (5 bases). CDR3 size: 16 residues. V gave up 1 base and J gave up 5 bases, with 17 bases separating them. Per germline, CDR1 MNHEY and CDR2 SMNVEV (reference sequence). CDR3 sequence (DNA): TGTGCCAGCAGTTTATTATGGGGCGACCAGGGAACTGAAGCTTTCTTT. Its protein is CASSLLWGDQGTEAFF.

The chain combines TRBV4-3 with TRBJ2-2; D is ambiguous. Trimming removed 4 bases from V and 2 bases from J, with 8 bases in between. Germline CDR1 and CDR2: LGHNA and YSLEER. The CDR3 sequence is 14 residues long. The CDR3 reads CASSRGENTGELFF. Written as DNA, the CDR3 is TGCGCCAGCAGCCGCGGCGAAAACACCGGGGAGCTGTTTTTT.

This clone was seen a handful of times. The rearrangement uses TRBV5-1 and TRBJ2-2, with D perhaps TRBD1 (5 bases). The V gene's germline CDR1 is SGHRS and CDR2 YFSETQ. Trimming shortened V by 0 bases and J by 0 bases, and 9 bases separated the two germline ends. CDR3 length: 16 amino acids. CDR3 protein: CASSLATGANTGELFF. In DNA, the CDR3 is TGCGCCAGCAGCTTGGCCACAGGCGCGAACACCGGGGAGCTGTTTTTT. Complete variable domain (other parts from reference TRBV5-1 and TRBJ2-2): KAGVTQTPRYLIKTRGQQVTLSCSPISGHRSVSWYQQTPGQGLQFLFEYFSETQRNKGNFPGRFSGRQFSNSRSEMNVSTLELGDSALYLCASSLATGANTGELFFGEGSRLTVL.

This clone occurred once. The V gene is TRBV30, the J gene TRBJ2-7; no clear D. Germline V gives CDR1 GTSNPN, CDR2 SVGIG (reference sequence). The CDR3 has 12 residues. Trimming cost V 0 bases and J 5 bases, with 8 bases left between them. The CDR3 protein is CAWSVQGDEQYF. In DNA, the CDR3 is TGTGCCTGGAGTGTACAAGGAGACGAGCAGTACTTC.

V and J are TRBV6-5 and TRBJ1-4; D remains ambiguous. Germline assignment: CDR1 MNHEY and CDR2 SVGAGI. Trimming left V 2 bases short and J 8 bases short, with 15 bases between. This CDR3 has 15 residues. For the CDR3, the DNA is TGTGCCAGCAGTTACGAGGCAATCGAACGGGAAAAACTGTTTTTT. Protein: CASSYEAIEREKLFF.

J is TRBJ1-2 and V is TRBV6-5, with TRBD1 matching 8 bases. V lost 4 bases, J lost 2 bases, and 6 bases stayed unmatched. From germline, CDR1 is MNHEY and CDR2 SVGAGI. This CDR3 has 15 residues. CDR3 loop: CASSSTQGGNYGYTF. The CDR3 DNA reads as TGTGCCAGCAGTTCCACACAGGGGGGGAACTATGGCTACACCTTC.

The chain joins TRBV19 to TRBJ1-5, with a weak D call TRBD1 (5 bases). Germline loops: CDR1 LNHDA, CDR2 SQIVND (reference sequence). Trimming stripped 6 bases from V and 1 base from J, with 10 bases between. The CDR3 is 14 amino acids. The CDR3 region is CASRGGRSNQPQHF. The CDR3 DNA reads as TGTGCCAGTAGGGGGGGGAGGAGCAATCAGCCCCAGCATTTT.

The rearrangement joins TRBV27 to TRBJ1-1; no definite D call. CDR3 length equals 14 residues. Germline CDR1 reads MNHEY; CDR2 reads SMNVEV (reference sequence). V was cut by 1 base and J by 1 base, with 7 bases left in between. The CDR3 bases are TGTGCCAGCAGTTTATTTGTCGGGAACACTGAAGCTTTCTTT. This gives the protein CASSLFVGNTEAFF.

The chain couples TRBV5-4 to TRBJ2-1, with D maybe TRBD1 (5 bases). The CDR3 spans 13 residues. CDR1 is SGHNT, CDR2 YYREEE, per germline (reference sequence). Trimming removed 5 bases from V and 7 bases from J, with 13 bases in between. CDR3 DNA: TGTGCCAGCAGTAGCTCCAGGGTTAATGAGCAGTTCTTC. Translation: CASSSSRVNEQFF.

V usage is TRBV12-5 and J usage is TRBJ2-5; the match to TRBD2 covers 7 bases. The CDR3 spans 16 residues. CDR1 LGHNT and CDR2 FRNRAP come from the germline V gene. Germline trimming cut 7 bases from V and 3 bases from J; bases unmatched to any gene: 14. CDR3 bases: TGTGCTAGTGCCCCCGCCGGGCGGGAGTTAAAAGAGACCCAGTACTTC. It is translated as CASAPAGRELKETQYF. Filled out from reference TRBV12-5 and TRBJ2-5, the complete variable domain reads DARVTQTPRHKVTEMGQEVTMRCQPILGHNTVFWYRQTMMQGLELLAYFRNRAPLDDSGMPKDRFSAEMPDATLATLKIQPSEPRDSAVYFCASAPAGRELKETQYFGPGTRLLVL.

The J gene is TRBJ2-3, the V gene TRBV2; tentatively, D is TRBD2 (6 bases). Germline CDR1 is SNHLY and CDR2 is FYNNEI. This CDR3 comprises 12 residues. V lost 7 bases and J 4 bases, leaving 9 bases between the germline ends. The CDR3 region is CASTRGPDTQYF. The CDR3, as DNA: TGTGCCAGCACGCGGGGCCCAGATACGCAGTATTTT.

V and J are TRBV21-1 and TRBJ1-4; the table's D call, TRBD1, was not checked against the DNA. TRBV21-1 is deemed a pseudogene. The length of the CDR3 is 15 residues. CDR3 coding DNA: TGTGCCAGCCCACATCAGGGACAGGGGCGAGAAAAACTGTTTTTT. Translation gives CASPHQGQGREKLFF.

V gene TRBV5-4 combines with J gene TRBJ2-7; 10 bases are a match to TRBD2. V was pared by 2 bases and J by 2 bases, with 7 bases of the junction left unmatched. The CDR3 has 16 amino acids. In germline, CDR1 is SGHNT, CDR2 YYREEE (reference sequence). The CDR3 loop is CASSFGSGGKAYEQYF. The CDR3 coding sequence is TGTGCCAGCAGCTTTGGTAGCGGGGGGAAGGCCTACGAGCAGTACTTC.

This chain connects TRBV30 to TRBJ1-6; D is unresolved. Germline lookup yields CDR1 GTSNPN and CDR2 SVGIG (reference sequence). The CDR3 runs 12 residues. V lost 0 bases to trimming and J lost 9 bases, with 6 bases between them. The CDR3 spells CAWSVPSSPLHF. The CDR3 region has the DNA TGTGCCTGGAGTGTACCCAGTTCACCCCTCCACTTT.

As DNA, the CDR3 is TGTGCCAGCAGTTACGGACTAGCGGGGGACAATGAGCAGTTCTTC. It translates to CASSYGLAGDNEQFF. The chain couples TRBV6-5 to TRBJ2-1; 13 nucleotides match TRBD2. There are 15 residues in the CDR3. Trimming cost V 2 bases and J 5 bases; bases outside gene matches: 0. Germline CDR1 is MNHEY and CDR2 is SVGAGI.